The source of this TCR beta chain is a study of T cells after yellow fever vaccination. Study conclusions and caveats: Researchers report a weaker secondary response that nonetheless peaked faster, day 5 versus 15. Post-booster repertoires contained most primary-vaccination clones again (about 95% CD4, about 90% CD8). Any FACS-sorted repertoire could hold abundant clonotypes that contaminate it from the bulk population.

V trimming: 3 bases; J trimming: 1 base; junction bases outside the gene matches: 5. From germline, CDR1 is ENHRY and CDR2 SYGVKD. This CDR3 comprises 16 residues. There are many counts of this clonotype. Its target is unknown. As TCR cDNA was made by 5'RACE template switching, a universal primer site and UMIs were added. TCRdb re-called the 5' RACE reads with MiXCR, one entry per CDR3 protein. The sample carries about 260,000 distinct CDR3 sequences, around 5.2% recorded once. The material sequenced was CD4+ T cells sorted from PBMCs, taken on the day of the yellow fever booster vaccination. This receptor was taken from a man in his late teens or twenties who received the YFV17D yellow fever vaccine. This chain joins TRBV10-3 and TRBJ2-2; 7 nucleotides line up with TRBD2. Here the CDR3 DNA reads TGTGCCATCAGTGATTCGGGAGGTTTGAACACCGGGGAGCTGTTTTTT. Its protein product is CAISDSGGLNTGELFF.